This entry lists 20 T cell receptor beta chains sequenced from one sample in a study of blood T cell repertoires in COVID-19 (dated by TCRdb to about 2020). Library preparation was by the immunoSEQ multiplex PCR assay. This immuneACCESS table, as held by TCRdb, lists in-frame sequences with V and J called but not all clones. Of the missing ones, under half trace to an unresolved V gene in checked studies; the others have no known cause. This sample holds fewer than 400,000 clones; approximately 88% were observed only once. Jointly, the top ten make up 8% to 9% of the sample. The specimen sequenced was PBMCs or T cells enriched from blood (not recorded which). These receptor sequences come from a woman aged 18-29 years who had recovered from COVID-19.

V usage is TRBV30 and J usage is TRBJ2-1, with D perhaps matching TRBD1 (6 bases). The germline CDR1 and CDR2 sequences are GTSNPN and SVGIG (reference sequence). Between the trimmed V and J ends, which lost 5 bases and 0 bases, there was a span of 11 bases. The CDR3 is 14 amino acids. CDR3 loop: CAWLQGSSYNEQFF. CDR3 nucleotide sequence: TGTGCCTGGCTCCAGGGGAGCTCCTACAATGAGCAGTTCTTC. Complete variable domain (other parts from reference TRBV30 and TRBJ2-1): SQTIHQWPATLVQPVGSPLSLECTVEGTSNPNLYWYRQAAGRGLQLLFYSVGIGQISSEVPQNLSASRPQDRQFILSSKKLLLSDSGFYLCAWLQGSSYNEQFFGPGTRLTVL.

CDR3 loop: CASSNGGRDSYEQYF. The CDR3 DNA follows: TGTGCCAGTAGCAACGGCGGGAGGGACTCCTACGAGCAGTACTTC. The V gene is TRBV19, the J gene TRBJ2-7; the match to TRBD2 covers 9 bases. Germline V gene data show CDR1 as LNHDA and CDR2 as SQIVND (reference sequence). V lost 6 bases to trimming and J lost 0 bases; unmatched junction nucleotides: 6. The CDR3 loop spans 15 amino acids.

The chain links TRBV12-3 or TRBV12-4 to TRBJ1-2; D is uncertain. The ends were cut back, 3 bases at V and 4 bases at J, with 6 bases in the middle. This CDR3 comprises 12 residues. The CDR3 region has the DNA TGTGCCAGCAGTTTTGAGCCCTATGGCTACACCTTC. It yields the protein CASSFEPYGYTF.

The V and J genes are TRBV28 and TRBJ2-7; 8 bases are shared with TRBD2. The germline V gene has CDR1 MDHEN and CDR2 SYDVKM. V gave up 2 bases and J gave up 2 bases; unmatched junction bases: 11. The CDR3 is made up of 17 amino acids. The CDR3 loop is CASSLLAGNAVTYEQYF. The DNA for the CDR3 is TGTGCCAGCAGTTTACTAGCGGGCAACGCAGTTACCTACGAGCAGTACTTC. Looking up the rest from reference TRBV28 and TRBJ2-7 gives the full variable domain: DVKVTQSSRYLVKRTGEKVFLECVQDMDHENMFWYRQDPGLGLRLIYFSYDVKMKEKGDIPEGYSVSREKKERFSLILESASTNQTSMYLCASSLLAGNAVTYEQYFGPGTRLTVT.

The V gene is TRBV2, the J gene TRBJ2-7; unclear D gene. Germline-derived CDR1 and CDR2 are SNHLY and FYNNEI. Trimming took off 3 bases at V and 4 bases at J, with 7 bases between the two ends. The CDR3 extends over 12 amino acids. CDR3 in amino acids: CASSDRSYEQYF. In nucleotides, the CDR3 is TGTGCCAGCAGTGACAGGTCATACGAGCAGTACTTC. Supplemented by reference TRBV2 and TRBJ2-7, the full variable domain reads EPEVTQTPSHQVTQMGQEVILRCVPISNHLYFYWYRQILGQKVEFLVSFYNNEISEKSEIFDDQFSVERPDGSNFTLKIRSTKLEDSAMYFCASSDRSYEQYFGPGTRLTVT.

The DNA for the CDR3 is TGCGCCAGCAGCCAAGAGATTTCCCTAGGTACTGAAGCTTTCTTT. This codes for CASSQEISLGTEAFF. The rearrangement links TRBV4-3 to TRBJ1-1; D is unresolved. V was shortened by 0 bases and J by 5 bases, with 13 bases between the two germline ends. There are 15 residues in the CDR3. Germline assignment: CDR1 LGHNA and CDR2 YSLEER.

The chain uses TRBV5-1 and TRBJ2-3; D may be TRBD2 (6 bases). Trimming took off 0 bases at V and 1 base at J, with 9 bases between the two ends. The germline V gene has CDR1 SGHRS and CDR2 YFSETQ. The CDR3 extends over 15 amino acids. The CDR3 sequence: CASSLVERGTDTQYF. As DNA, the CDR3 is TGCGCCAGCAGCTTGGTAGAGCGGGGCACAGATACGCAGTATTTT.

The rearrangement links TRBV5-1 to TRBJ1-2; 12 bases align to TRBD1. V was clipped by 0 bases and J by 8 bases; unmatched bases: 2. Germline-derived CDR1 and CDR2 are SGHRS and YFSETQ. CDR3 length equals 14 residues. The CDR3 loop is CASSLAGQGAGYTF. The CDR3 bases are TGCGCCAGCAGCTTGGCGGGACAGGGGGCAGGCTACACCTTC.

This chain uses TRBV6-2 or TRBV6-3 with TRBJ1-1; D not certain. Trimming removed 6 bases at V and 0 bases at J, with 14 bases between. CDR3 length equals 15 residues. Per the germline V gene, CDR1 is MNHEY and CDR2 is SVGEGT. Here the CDR3 DNA reads TGTGCCAGCAGCGACGGGGAACGGCTGAACACTGAAGCTTTCTTT. Residues: CASSDGERLNTEAFF.

The CDR3 region has the DNA TGTGCCAGCGGTGGACAGGGAATGGGAGATACGCAGTATTTT. Amino acid sequence: CASGGQGMGDTQYF. This rearrangement joins TRBV2 to TRBJ2-3; TRBD1 matches at 8 bases. Trimming at V came to 8 bases and at J to 5 bases, leaving 9 bases not matched to a gene. There are 14 residues in the CDR3. Germline loops: CDR1 SNHLY, CDR2 FYNNEI.

The chain is built from TRBV20-1 and TRBJ1-1; no clear D. CDR3 size: 10 residues. V lost 6 bases and J lost 2, with 4 bases in between. Per germline, CDR1 DFQATT and CDR2 SNEGSKA (reference sequence). The CDR3 here is CSAGNTEAFF. The DNA for the CDR3 is TGCAGTGCGGGCAACACTGAAGCTTTCTTT.

This clone appeared once. Mismatch with germline at one junction end may stem from a read error. The CDR3 loop reads CAISARDSNQPQHF. The CDR3 nucleotides read TGTGCCATAAGTGCGCGGGATAGCAATCAGCCCCAGCATTTT. The chain combines TRBV10-3 with TRBJ1-5; no clear D gene. This CDR3 region has 14 residues. Germline V gene data show CDR1 as ENHRY and CDR2 as SYGVKD.

The rearrangement links TRBV18 to TRBJ2-3; the D gene is possibly TRBD2 (5 bases). V dropped 3 bases and J dropped 3 bases, with 13 bases sitting between them. The CDR3 covers 15 residues. CDR1 KGHSH and CDR2 LQKENI come from the germline V gene. Here the CDR3 DNA reads TGTGCCAGCTCACCGCGGGCCGGGCGAACAGATACGCAGTATTTT. It encodes CASSPRAGRTDTQYF.

This rearrangement joins TRBV4-2 to TRBJ1-6; maybe TRBD1 (6 bases). Germline loops: CDR1 LGHNA, CDR2 YNFKEQ. CDR3 length equals 16 residues. Trimming removed 2 bases at V and 5 bases at J, with 13 bases between. For the CDR3, the DNA is TGTGCCAGCAGCCAATCCGGGGGGCCAGATAATTCACCCCTCCACTTT. Translated, it gives CASSQSGGPDNSPLHF.

This clone came up a few times. The chain has TRBV9 and TRBJ1-3; D remains ambiguous. Germline-derived CDR1 and CDR2 are SGDLS and YYNGEE. The CDR3 spans 17 residues. Trimming left V 0 bases short and J 0 bases short, with 13 bases between. CDR3 residues: CASSVGGRRSSGNTIYF. The CDR3 DNA follows: TGTGCCAGCAGCGTAGGCGGCCGTAGATCCTCTGGAAACACCATATATTTT.

J is TRBJ1-5 and V is TRBV2; 7 bases line up with TRBD1. Germline V gene data show CDR1 as SNHLY and CDR2 as FYNNEI. This CDR3 contains 14 residues. With 4 bases clipped from V and 3 bases from J, the junction kept 3 bases outside the gene matches. The CDR3 loop is CASSGQGPNQPQHF. The DNA for the CDR3 is TGTGCCAGCAGTGGACAGGGACCCAATCAGCCCCAGCATTTT.

The genes are TRBV18 and TRBJ1-2, with D perhaps matching TRBD1 (5 bases). The V gene lost 3 bases and the J gene lost 0 bases, with 8 bases spanning the gap. The germline V gene encodes CDR1 KGHSH and CDR2 LQKENI. The CDR3 consists of 14 residues. CDR3: CASSPGGTNYGYTF. In DNA form, the CDR3 reads TGTGCCAGCTCACCGGGGGGAACTAACTATGGCTACACCTTC.

This clone was found once. This chain connects TRBV5-1 to TRBJ1-2; D possibly corresponds to TRBD1 (5 bases). Trimming left V 2 bases short and J 1 base short, with 12 bases between. The CDR3 spans 15 residues. Germline V gene sequence: CDR1 SGHRS, CDR2 YFSETQ. In DNA, the CDR3 is TGCGCCAGCAGCTTTGACAGTCGAGTTAACTATGGCTACACCTTC. Its translation: CASSFDSRVNYGYTF.

This clone was seen just once. The chain combines TRBV27 with TRBJ2-6, with D perhaps matching TRBD2 (6 bases). V lost 2 bases, J lost 7 bases, and 12 bases lay in between. The CDR3 length is 15 residues. Germline CDR1 reads MNHEY; CDR2 reads SMNVEV (reference sequence). CDR3 loop: CASSLIPGRANVLTF. The CDR3 DNA follows: TGTGCCAGCAGTTTAATCCCCGGGAGAGCCAACGTCCTGACTTTC.

The chain employs TRBV19 and TRBJ2-2; 10 bases fit TRBD2. CDR3 size: 16 residues. The V segment lost 9 bases and the J segment 3 bases; nucleotides outside the gene matches: 10. Per germline, CDR1 LNHDA and CDR2 SQIVND (reference sequence). DNA of the CDR3: TGTGCCAGCAGAACGATCGGACTAGCGGACACCGGGGAGCTGTTTTTT. It codes for CASRTIGLADTGELFF.